A single sample is the source of the 10 T cell receptor beta chains below, sequenced in a study of OX40 agonist ivuxolimab in advanced cancers. TCRdb's table, derived via immunoSEQ multiplex PCR, lists solely in-frame clones and lacks some. Counted here are 50,000 to 80,000 clones, approximately 84% occurring once; the ten biggest clones make up 3%. The sample consisted of CD4+ or CD8+ T cells sorted from blood, taken in a trial of the OX40 agonist ivuxolimab. Receptors were obtained from an adult with an advanced solid tumor such as melanoma, head and neck, liver or kidney cancer.

There are a few counts of this clone. Here the CDR3 reads CASTPGQGGNEAFF. The CDR3 bases are TGTGCCAGCACGCCAGGACAGGGAGGGAATGAAGCTTTCTTT. The chain joins TRBV2 to TRBJ1-1; 8 bases line up with TRBD1. Germline V gives CDR1 SNHLY, CDR2 FYNNEI. The CDR3 contains 14 residues. V dropped 7 bases and J dropped 7; count of bases not matched to a gene: 11.

The chain is built from TRBV6-1 and TRBJ2-1, with TRBD2 identical over 9 bases. The V and J ends lost 4 bases and 0 bases, in that order; junction bases with no gene match: 10. Germline V lookup: CDR1 MNHNS, CDR2 SASEGT. The CDR3 contains 18 residues. CDR3 residues: CASSGLTSGPSSYNEQFF. CDR3 coding DNA: TGTGCCAGCAGTGGTCTGACTAGCGGCCCAAGCTCCTACAATGAGCAGTTCTTC.

The chain has TRBV5-1 and TRBJ2-7; 9 nucleotides match TRBD1. This CDR3 region has 13 residues. V trimming: 6 bases; J trimming: 11 bases; junction bases outside the gene matches: 12. The germline V gene has CDR1 SGHRS and CDR2 YFSETQ. The CDR3 region is CASKNPDRGEKYF. In DNA, the CDR3 is TGCGCCAGCAAAAACCCGGACAGGGGTGAAAAGTACTTC.

The V call is TRBV20-1, the J call TRBJ2-3; D call uncertain. The CDR3 has 11 residues. Trimming stripped 6 bases from V and 6 bases from J, with 10 bases between. Per germline, CDR1 DFQATT and CDR2 SNEGSKA (reference sequence). CDR3: CSAQQWDTQYF. The CDR3 DNA sequence: TGCAGTGCGCAGCAATGGGATACGCAGTATTTT.

The count of this clone is one. The rearrangement joins TRBV6-5 to TRBJ1-2; D is uncertain. The germline V gene has CDR1 MNHEY and CDR2 SVGAGI. V was trimmed by 0 bases and J by 4 bases, leaving 9 bases between them. This CDR3 contains 14 residues. Here the CDR3 reads CASSYSGFGYGYTF. CDR3 sequence (DNA): TGTGCCAGCAGTTACTCTGGGTTCGGCTATGGCTACACCTTC.

This CDR3 reads CASSPAPGHQWTEAFF. CDR3 nucleotides: TGTGCCAGCTCACCAGCACCGGGACACCAGTGGACTGAAGCTTTCTTT. The rearrangement links TRBV18 to TRBJ1-1; tentative D call: TRBD1 (6 bases). Germline assignment: CDR1 KGHSH and CDR2 LQKENI. V was pared by 2 bases and J by 5 bases, with 18 bases between. There are 16 residues in the CDR3.

For this clone: A read error may produce the germline difference seen at one junction end. V gene TRBV5-1 combines with J gene TRBJ2-7, with no clear D. CDR3 length: 13 residues. CDR1 is SGHRS and CDR2 is YFSETQ in the germline V gene. The CDR3 spells CASSVDRVYGQYF. The CDR3 nucleotides are TGCGCCAGCAGCGTCGATCGAGTCTACGGGCAGTACTTC.

This chain links TRBV10-1 with TRBJ2-6, with TRBD1 identical over 11 bases. V was clipped by 0 bases and J by 2 bases; unmatched bases: 9. This CDR3 has 20 residues. Germline loops: CDR1 WNHNN, CDR2 SYGVQD (reference sequence). The CDR3 sequence is CASSESTGGQGAPGANVLTF. Here the CDR3 DNA reads TGCGCCAGCAGTGAGTCGACGGGAGGACAGGGGGCGCCTGGGGCCAACGTCCTGACTTTC.

The chain recombines TRBV7-6 with TRBJ2-1; D is perhaps TRBD1 or TRBD2 (6 bases each). Germline lookup yields CDR1 SGHVS and CDR2 FNYEAQ. Trimming shortened V by 1 base and J by 8 bases, and 12 bases separated the two germline ends. This CDR3 is 14 amino acids long. The CDR3 loop is CASSLGGTKDEQFF. CDR3 bases: TGTGCCAGCAGCTTAGGCGGGACAAAGGATGAGCAGTTCTTC.

The genes are TRBV5-8 and TRBJ2-1, with 8 bases aligning to TRBD1. The V gene's germline CDR1 is SGHTS and CDR2 YDEGEE. J was trimmed by 5 bases and V by 2 bases; bases with no gene match: 6. The CDR3 sequence is 15 residues long. This CDR3 reads CASSFGQGAHNEQFF. In DNA, the CDR3 is TGTGCCAGCAGCTTTGGGCAGGGGGCCCACAATGAGCAGTTCTTC.